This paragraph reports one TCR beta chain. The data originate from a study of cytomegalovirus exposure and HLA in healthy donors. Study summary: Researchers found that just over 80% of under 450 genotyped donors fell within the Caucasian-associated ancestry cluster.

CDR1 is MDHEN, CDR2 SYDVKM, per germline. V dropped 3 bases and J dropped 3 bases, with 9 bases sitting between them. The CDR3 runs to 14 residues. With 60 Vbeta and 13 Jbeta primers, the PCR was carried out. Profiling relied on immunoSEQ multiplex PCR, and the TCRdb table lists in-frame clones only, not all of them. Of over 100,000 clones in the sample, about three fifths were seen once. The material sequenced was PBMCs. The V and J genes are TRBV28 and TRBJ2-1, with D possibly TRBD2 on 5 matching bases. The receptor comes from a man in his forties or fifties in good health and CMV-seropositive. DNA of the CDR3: TGTGCCAGCAGTTTTAGCGACTACTACAATGAGCAGTTCTTC. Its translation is CASSFSDYYNEQFF. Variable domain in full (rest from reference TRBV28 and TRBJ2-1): DVKVTQSSRYLVKRTGEKVFLECVQDMDHENMFWYRQDPGLGLRLIYFSYDVKMKEKGDIPEGYSVSREKKERFSLILESASTNQTSMYLCASSFSDYYNEQFFGPGTRLTVL.